The 13 T cell receptor beta chains below all came from one sample that was sequenced in a study of blood T cells in healthy people across ages. Next came a second PCR, run for roughly 6 to 11 cycles, which used a sample-barcoded 5' primer along with a J-beta primer mix. Using its own MiXCR run on the 5' RACE reads, TCRdb lists one record per CDR3 protein. The sample consists of roughly 860,000 distinct CDR3 sequences, approximately 67% of them appearing once. Sequenced: blood. The receptor source for this set is a man aged 30 to 45 in good health.

V and J are TRBV7-2 and TRBJ2-5, with D possibly matching TRBD1 (6 bases). The CDR3 length is 14 residues. Deletions cut 3 bases from V and 3 bases from J, with 11 bases between. Germline values: CDR1 SGHTA, CDR2 FQGNSA. The CDR3 nucleotides are TGTGCCAGCAGCTTTAACGGACAGAAAGAGACCCAGTACTTC. Protein sequence: CASSFNGQKETQYF.

This clonotype has only one observation. The rearrangement joins TRBV4-3 to TRBJ1-2; no clear D. CDR1 LGHNA and CDR2 YSLEER come from the germline V gene. V was trimmed by 0 bases and J by 4 bases, leaving 9 bases between them. The CDR3 length is 14 residues. The DNA for the CDR3 is TGCGCCAGCAGCCAAGACGGCGAGGGCTATGGCTACACCTTC. Translation: CASSQDGEGYGYTF.

The chain is built from TRBV7-2 and TRBJ2-2; 7 nucleotides align to TRBD1. The CDR3 is 16 amino acids. Per the germline V gene, CDR1 is SGHTA and CDR2 is FQGNSA. V lost 2 bases and J lost 3; bases outside the gene matches: 6. The CDR3 region is CASSLRPGGHTGELFF. CDR3 sequence (DNA): TGTGCCAGCAGCTTAAGGCCAGGGGGACACACCGGGGAGCTGTTTTTT.

This chain connects TRBV27 to TRBJ2-7; 7 bases agree with TRBD1. The CDR3 loop spans 14 amino acids. V lost 4 bases to trimming and J lost 7 bases; unmatched junction nucleotides: 10. The germline gives CDR1 MNHEY, CDR2 SMNVEV (reference sequence). CDR3 sequence reads: CASSSSRGPREQYF. CDR3 DNA: TGTGCCAGCAGTTCCAGTAGGGGGCCCAGGGAGCAGTACTTC.

The chain has TRBV28 and TRBJ2-3; D gene unclear. Germline assignment: CDR1 MDHEN and CDR2 SYDVKM. The ends were cut back, 8 bases at V and 6 bases at J, with 9 bases in the middle. The CDR3 sequence is 11 residues long. In DNA form, the CDR3 reads TGTGCCAGCTCAACGCGGGATACGCAGTATTTT. Amino acid sequence: CASSTRDTQYF.

J is TRBJ2-4 and V is TRBV27; 8 nucleotides line up with TRBD1. The DNA end lines up better with TRBJ2-7; the J call may be wrong. The CDR3 extends over 14 amino acids. Germline assignment: CDR1 MNHEY and CDR2 SMNVEV (reference sequence). Here the CDR3 reads CASSSPGQANEQYF. For the CDR3, the DNA is TGTGCCAGCAGTTCCCCGGGACAGGCCAACGAGCAGTACTTC.

The chain joins TRBV12-3 or TRBV12-4 to TRBJ2-7; D is perhaps TRBD1 (6 bases). The V end was cut by 5 bases, the J end by 6 bases, with 17 bases between. This CDR3 has 14 residues. The CDR3 coding sequence is TGTGCCAGCAGTCAATCCAGGGGCCTGGGCGAGCAGTACTTC. Translated: CASSQSRGLGEQYF.

This sequence joins TRBV27 and TRBJ2-5; D unclear. The CDR3 runs to 14 residues. V shed 8 bases and J shed 5 bases, with 18 bases lying between them. CDR1 and CDR2 (germline): MNHEY, SMNVEV (reference sequence). The CDR3 bases are TGTGCCAGCGGCCCCAGGACCTTAAGGGAGACCCAGTACTTC. Protein sequence: CASGPRTLRETQYF.

The chain links TRBV6-5 to TRBJ2-3, with D perhaps being TRBD1 or TRBD2 (5 bases each). V was shortened by 10 bases and J by 2 bases, with 10 bases between the two germline ends. CDR3 length: 12 amino acids. Per germline, CDR1 MNHEY and CDR2 SVGAGI. The CDR3 DNA is TGTGCCACCGGGACGATCACAGATACGCAGTATTTT. It encodes CATGTITDTQYF.

The V call is TRBV4-2, the J call TRBJ2-4; a weak D match, TRBD2 (6 bases). The CDR3 totals 18 residues. V lost 3 bases and J 11 bases, leaving 29 bases between the germline ends. Germline CDR1 LGHNA, CDR2 YNFKEQ. CDR3 DNA: TGTGCCAGCAGCCATGTCGGGGACTGGGACGGCTGGGAAAGGGTTCAGTACTTC. Translation gives CASSHVGDWDGWERVQYF.

The chain has TRBV6-2 or TRBV6-3 and TRBJ2-1, with D perhaps TRBD1 (5 bases). This CDR3 contains 17 residues. Trimming took 0 bases from V and 4 from J, leaving 16 bases between them. Germline-derived CDR1 and CDR2 are MNHEY and SVGEGT. Written as DNA, the CDR3 is TGTGCCAGCAGTTACTCTCCTCGGACACCTTATTACAATGAGCAGTTCTTC. It yields the protein CASSYSPRTPYYNEQFF.

The rearrangement joins TRBV12-3 or TRBV12-4 to TRBJ2-3; TRBD2 agrees at 9 bases. J gave up 7 bases and V 6 bases, and 8 bases lay outside the gene matches. This CDR3 is 14 amino acids long. The CDR3 DNA sequence: TGTGCCAGCAGCCAAAGCGGGGGGAGTCATACGCAGTATTTT. Protein sequence: CASSQSGGSHTQYF.

J is TRBJ2-1 and V is TRBV18; D possibly uses TRBD1 or TRBD2 (6 bases each). This CDR3 spans 15 amino acids. Deletions cut 2 bases from V and 6 bases from J, with 14 bases between. Looked up from germline, CDR1 is KGHSH and CDR2 is LQKENI. In DNA, the CDR3 is TGTGCCAGCTCACCAGTCCAAGGGGGGACCAATGAGCAGTTCTTC. Amino acid sequence: CASSPVQGGTNEQFF. Full variable domain (rest looked up from reference TRBV18 and TRBJ2-1): NAGVMQNPRHLVRRRGQEARLRCSPMKGHSHVYWYRQLPEEGLKFMVYLQKENIIDESGMPKERFSAEFPKEGPSILRIQQVVRGDSAAYFCASSPVQGGTNEQFFGPGTRLTVL.